This TCR beta chain was identified in a study of CD8 T cells in Susac syndrome. An input of roughly 0.5 to 1 ug of RNA was subjected to reverse transcription using random hexamers. The amplification used immunoSEQ multiplex PCR on TCR beta CDR3; it spanned 54 Vbeta and 13 Jbeta. TCRdb re-derived calls from the immunoSEQ multiplex PCR reads in MiXCR, one entry per CDR3 protein. The data show roughly 330,000 distinct CDR3 sequences, about 90% seen once. The study sequenced TCR beta in blood CD8+ and CD4+ T cells. Stable or active relapsing-remitting multiple sclerosis, untreated and meeting revised McDonald criteria, defined the controls. Through negative isolation, CD4+ and CD8+ T cells were obtained, while TEMRA cells were enriched using FACS. The sample consisted of CD4+ T cells from PBMCs. The source of this sequence is a human donor with multiple sclerosis.

As DNA, the CDR3 is TGTGCCAGCAGCGGGCGACAGGGACCCTACACAGATACGCAGTATTTT. Translation: CASSGRQGPYTDTQYF. The V and J genes are TRBV3-1 and TRBJ2-3; 7 nucleotides agree with TRBD1. J was trimmed by 2 bases and V by 5 bases; bases with no gene match: 10. There are 16 residues in the CDR3. Germline V gene sequence: CDR1 LGHDT, CDR2 YNNKEL (reference sequence).